This TCR beta chain came from a study of cytomegalovirus exposure and HLA in healthy donors. This CDR3 is 14 amino acids long. V lost 3 bases and J lost 3, with 8 bases in between. Germline assignment: CDR1 KGHSH and CDR2 LQKENI. On this clone: Antigen: not known.

Study-level results: Accurate HLA-A and HLA-B prediction from TCR beta sequences was reported for most subjects.

A multiplex PCR was run with 60 Vbeta primers and 13 Jbeta primers. Repertoires were generated with immunoSEQ multiplex PCR, while TCRdb's copy carries only in-frame clones and drops some. Found here are roughly 100,000 clones, roughly 80% of them singletons; the top ten hold roughly 2.5%. The receptor comes from a man aged 40-49 years in good health and CMV-seronegative. Sequencing used PBMCs. V and J are TRBV18 and TRBJ1-4, with D unclear. The CDR3 reads CASSPSQSNEKLFF. The CDR3 nucleotides read TGTGCCAGCTCACCCTCACAGTCTAATGAAAAACTGTTTTTT.